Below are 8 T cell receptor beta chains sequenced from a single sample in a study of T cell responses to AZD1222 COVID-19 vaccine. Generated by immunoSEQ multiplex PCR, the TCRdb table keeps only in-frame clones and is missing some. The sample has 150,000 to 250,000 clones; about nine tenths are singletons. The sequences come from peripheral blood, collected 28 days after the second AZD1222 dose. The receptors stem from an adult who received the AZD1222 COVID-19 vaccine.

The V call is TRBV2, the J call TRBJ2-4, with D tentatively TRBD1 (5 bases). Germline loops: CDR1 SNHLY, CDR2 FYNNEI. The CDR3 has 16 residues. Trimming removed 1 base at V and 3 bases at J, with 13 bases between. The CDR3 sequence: CASSEEPGFGKNIQYF. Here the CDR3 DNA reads TGTGCCAGCAGTGAAGAGCCAGGGTTCGGCAAAAACATTCAGTACTTC.

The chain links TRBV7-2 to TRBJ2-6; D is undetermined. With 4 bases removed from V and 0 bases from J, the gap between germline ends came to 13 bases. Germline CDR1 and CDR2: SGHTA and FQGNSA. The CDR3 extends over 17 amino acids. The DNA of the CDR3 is TGTGCCAGCAGCTCCCGATGGCTTAGCTCTGGGGCCAACGTCCTGACTTTC. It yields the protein CASSSRWLSSGANVLTF.

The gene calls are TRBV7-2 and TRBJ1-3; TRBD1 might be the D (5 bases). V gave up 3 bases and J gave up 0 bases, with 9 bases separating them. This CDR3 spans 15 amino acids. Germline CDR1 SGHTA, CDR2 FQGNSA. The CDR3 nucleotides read TGTGCCAGCAGCTTGGGGACGGTCTCTGGAAACACCATATATTTT. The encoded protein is CASSLGTVSGNTIYF.

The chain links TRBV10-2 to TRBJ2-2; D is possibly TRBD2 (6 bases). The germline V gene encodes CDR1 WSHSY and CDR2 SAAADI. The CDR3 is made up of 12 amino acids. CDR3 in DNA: TGCGCAACCCGCGGGAACCACGGGGAGCTGTTTTTT. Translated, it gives CATRGNHGELFF.

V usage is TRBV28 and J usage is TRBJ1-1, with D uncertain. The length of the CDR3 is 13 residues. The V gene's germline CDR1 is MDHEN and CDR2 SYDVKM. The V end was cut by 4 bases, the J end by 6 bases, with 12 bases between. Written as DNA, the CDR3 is TGTGCCAGCAGTTCCGGGGTCGGGGCTGAAGCTTTCTTT. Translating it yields CASSSGVGAEAFF.

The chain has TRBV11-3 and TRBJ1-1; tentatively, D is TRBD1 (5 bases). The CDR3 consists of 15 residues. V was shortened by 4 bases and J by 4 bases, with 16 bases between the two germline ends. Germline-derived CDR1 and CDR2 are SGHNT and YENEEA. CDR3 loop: CASSSGGGYSTEAFF. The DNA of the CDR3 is TGTGCCAGCAGCTCGGGGGGAGGGTATAGCACTGAAGCTTTCTTT. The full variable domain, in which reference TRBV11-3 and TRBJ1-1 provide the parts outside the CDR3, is EAGVVQSPRYKIIEKKQPVAFWCNPISGHNTLYWYLQNLGQGPELLIRYENEEAVDDSQLPKDRFSAERLKGVDSTLKIQPAELGDSAVYLCASSSGGGYSTEAFFGQGTRLTVV.

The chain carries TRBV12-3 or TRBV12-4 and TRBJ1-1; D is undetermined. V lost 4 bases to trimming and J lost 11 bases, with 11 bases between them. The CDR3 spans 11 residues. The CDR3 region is CASSSPRGAFF. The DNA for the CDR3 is TGTGCCAGCAGTTCCCCTAGAGGGGCTTTCTTT.

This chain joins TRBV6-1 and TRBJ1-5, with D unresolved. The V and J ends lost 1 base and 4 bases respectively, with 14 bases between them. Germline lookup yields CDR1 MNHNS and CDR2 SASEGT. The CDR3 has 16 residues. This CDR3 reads CASSEDLGRANQPQHF. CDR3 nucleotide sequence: TGTGCCAGCAGTGAAGATCTGGGTAGGGCTAATCAGCCCCAGCATTTT.